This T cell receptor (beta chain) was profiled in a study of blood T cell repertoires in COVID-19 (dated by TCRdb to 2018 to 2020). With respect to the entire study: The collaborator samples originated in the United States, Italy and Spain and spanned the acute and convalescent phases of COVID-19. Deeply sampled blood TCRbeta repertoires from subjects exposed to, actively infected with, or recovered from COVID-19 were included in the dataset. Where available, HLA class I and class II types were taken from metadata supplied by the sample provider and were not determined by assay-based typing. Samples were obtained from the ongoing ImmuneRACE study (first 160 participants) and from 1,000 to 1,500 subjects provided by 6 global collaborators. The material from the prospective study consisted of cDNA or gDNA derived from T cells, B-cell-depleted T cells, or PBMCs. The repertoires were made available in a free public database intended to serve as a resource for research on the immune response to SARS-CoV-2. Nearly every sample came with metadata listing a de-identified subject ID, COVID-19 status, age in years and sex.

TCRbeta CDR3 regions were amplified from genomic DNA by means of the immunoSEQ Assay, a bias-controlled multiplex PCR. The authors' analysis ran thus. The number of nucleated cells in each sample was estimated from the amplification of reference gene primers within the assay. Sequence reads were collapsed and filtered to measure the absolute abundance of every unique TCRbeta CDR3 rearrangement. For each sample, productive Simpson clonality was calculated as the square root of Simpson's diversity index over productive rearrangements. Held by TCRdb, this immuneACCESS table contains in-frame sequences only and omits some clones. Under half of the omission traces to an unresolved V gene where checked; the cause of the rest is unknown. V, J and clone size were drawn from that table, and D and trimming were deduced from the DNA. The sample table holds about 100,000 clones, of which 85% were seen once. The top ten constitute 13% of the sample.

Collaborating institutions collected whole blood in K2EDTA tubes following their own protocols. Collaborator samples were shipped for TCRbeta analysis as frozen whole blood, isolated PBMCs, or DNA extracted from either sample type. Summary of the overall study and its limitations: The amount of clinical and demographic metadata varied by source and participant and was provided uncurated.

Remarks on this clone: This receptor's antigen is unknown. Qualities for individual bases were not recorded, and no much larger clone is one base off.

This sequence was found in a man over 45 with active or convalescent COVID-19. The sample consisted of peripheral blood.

The DNA reads as follows: TGTGCCATCAGTGAGTTCCAGACTAGCGGGAGGGATACGCAGTATTTT. Its protein product is CAISEFQTSGRDTQYF. In this chain, TRBV10-3 is recombined with TRBJ2-3; TRBD2 fits 13 bases in the junction. The CDR3 starts with the cysteine, ends with the phenylalanine, and has 16 residues. Only CDR3 DNA is held: 48 bases, read in frame from base 1. Trimming takes 1 base off V and 6 bases off J; junction bases not matched to a gene: 4. The germline V gene specifies ENHRY as CDR1 and SYGVKD as CDR2.